These T cell receptor beta chains were read from a single sample in a study of lymphopenia after photon versus proton radiotherapy. TCRdb's table, derived via immunoSEQ multiplex PCR, lists solely in-frame clones and lacks some. The sample records about 68,000 clones, approximately 91% being singletons. Sequenced here: peripheral blood, sampled from a patient treated with photon-based radiotherapy. The origin of the receptors is a woman aged 70-85 years with pancreatic cancer. Both conserved end residues are trimmed from each CDR3.

V	J	CDR3
TRBV5-8	TRBJ2-5	ASSLDSGTDQETQY
TRBV27	TRBJ1-2	ASSLSRAGRYGYT
TRBV5-1	TRBJ2-7	ASTAWGASYEQY
TRBV6-6	TRBJ1-2	ASRPDRAIYGYT
TRBV7-7	TRBJ2-1	ASSFDYYNEQF
TRBV11-1	TRBJ2-3	ASSFVSGTDTQY
TRBV7-7	TRBJ2-7	ASSREAGQGYEQY
TRBV15	TRBJ1-4	ATSSFGGKDEKLF
TRBV4-3	TRBJ2-1	ASSQVGPGLAGGRNEQF
TRBV6-5	TRBJ2-7	ASRPSGLLVEQY
TRBV18	TRBJ2-7	ASSQDRAYEQY
TRBV29-1	TRBJ2-3	SVLFYLTEGLAGDGATDTQY
TRBV28	TRBJ2-7	ASVPSYGRAYEQY
TRBV18	TRBJ2-2	ASSPVASNTGELF
TRBV7-9	TRBJ2-1	ASSSRTSGSGNEQF
TRBV7-9	TRBJ2-1	ASSPLPSGSNEQF
TRBV5-1	TRBJ2-2	ASSTGRGTGELF
TRBV7-2	TRBJ1-1	ASSLGGNMNTEAF
TRBV2	TRBJ2-5	ASSEGTQY